The next 12 T cell receptor beta chains were all read from a single sample in a study of T cell clones after liver transplantation. Measured with immunoSEQ multiplex PCR; TCRdb has only the in-frame clones, and not every one. The sample has over 50,000 clones, roughly 84% seen once. This sample comprised CD4+ T cells from blood, obtained before liver transplant. These receptors originate from a human donor who received a liver transplant.

The genes are TRBV15 and TRBJ2-1, with D possibly being TRBD2 (6 bases). Trimming stripped 1 base from V and 15 bases from J, with 16 bases between. The CDR3 is made up of 13 amino acids. CDR1 and CDR2 from the germline V gene are LNHNV and YYDKDF (reference sequence). CDR3 bases: TGTGCCACCAGCAGAGGACTTACGGAGGGATTGTTCTTC. The encoded protein is CATSRGLTEGLFF.

About this clone itself: Germline and junction disagree at one end, which may indicate a read error. This sequence joins TRBV6-5 and TRBJ1-5, with D maybe TRBD1 (5 bases). The germline CDR1 and CDR2 sequences are MNHEY and SVGAGI. CDR3 size: 14 residues. This CDR3 is CASSPGTFNRPQHF. The CDR3 DNA sequence: TGTGCCAGCAGCCCCGGGACCTTCAATCGGCCCCAGCATTTT.

The rearrangement uses TRBV6-6 and TRBJ2-5, with TRBD1 matching over 7 bases. J was trimmed by 4 bases and V by 6 bases; bases with no gene match: 8. Germline V gene sequence: CDR1 MNHNY, CDR2 SVGAGI (reference sequence). This CDR3 has 14 amino acids. CDR3 loop: CASRPGGRGETQYF. The CDR3 DNA follows: TGTGCCAGCAGACCAGGGGGAAGGGGAGAGACCCAGTACTTC.

This clone was detected only a few times. The chain has TRBV6-6 and TRBJ1-3; tentatively, D is TRBD1 (6 bases). CDR3 length: 14 amino acids. CDR1 and CDR2 from the germline V gene are MNHNY and SVGAGI (reference sequence). The ends were cut back, 5 bases at V and 4 bases at J, with 12 bases in the middle. Here the CDR3 DNA reads TGTGCCAGCAGTAAAGGACAGTCGGGAAACACCATATATTTT. It specifies CASSKGQSGNTIYF.

The rearrangement joins TRBV6-6 to TRBJ1-4; 7 positions agree with TRBD1. This CDR3 is 15 amino acids long. Germline V gene data show CDR1 as MNHNY and CDR2 as SVGAGI (reference sequence). V was clipped by 7 bases and J by 7 bases; unmatched bases: 12. CDR3 loop: CASNSGQAVSEKLFF. CDR3 bases: TGTGCCAGCAATTCTGGACAGGCAGTTTCTGAAAAACTGTTTTTT.

The chain has TRBV21-1 and TRBJ1-2. TRBV21-1 is shown as a pseudogene. This CDR3 has 17 amino acids. CDR3 region: CASSPRDGASLTYGYTF. DNA of the CDR3: TGTGCCAGCAGTCCTAGGGACGGAGCAAGCCTCACCTATGGCTACACCTTC.

The chain's CDR3 is CASSFRVLGNQPQHF. For the CDR3, the DNA is TGTGCCAGCAGCTTCCGGGTTCTTGGGAATCAGCCCCAGCATTTT. The V and J genes are TRBV5-6 and TRBJ1-5; D unclear. Germline CDR1 reads SGHDT; CDR2 reads YYEEEE. The CDR3 sequence is 15 residues long. V was cut by 2 bases and J by 4 bases, with 13 bases left in between.

CDR3 sequence: CASSVGQATDTQYF. DNA of the CDR3: TGTGCCAGTAGTGTGGGACAGGCCACAGATACGCAGTATTTT. The genes are TRBV19 and TRBJ2-3, with 8 positions matching TRBD1. V lost 5 bases and J lost 2; bases outside the gene matches: 3. The germline V gene has CDR1 LNHDA and CDR2 SQIVND (reference sequence). This CDR3 is 14 amino acids long.

This clone came up a few times. The CDR3 nucleotides read TGTGCCAGTACTGACAGGGCGGAGAGCGAGCAGTACTTC. This codes for CASTDRAESEQYF. V and J are TRBV19 and TRBJ2-7, with 7 bases fitting TRBD1. V was clipped by 7 bases and J by 6 bases; unmatched bases: 9. The V gene's germline CDR1 is LNHDA and CDR2 SQIVND (reference sequence). The CDR3 has 13 residues.

V gene TRBV9 combines with J gene TRBJ1-2; D is undetermined. V was pared by 3 bases and J by 2 bases, with 11 bases between. The CDR3 sequence is 14 residues long. Germline assignment: CDR1 SGDLS and CDR2 YYNGEE. The CDR3 region has the DNA TGTGCCAGCAGCGCCCAGACGGGAAACTATGGCTACACCTTC. Translation gives CASSAQTGNYGYTF.

There are a few counts of this clone. This sequence joins TRBV7-9 and TRBJ1-1; D may be TRBD1 (6 bases). This CDR3 comprises 18 residues. Germline CDR1 and CDR2: SEHNR and FQNEAQ (reference sequence). Trimming removed 5 bases from V and 4 bases from J, with 26 bases in between. CDR3 DNA: TGTGCCAGCAGCCATCTGGGCACCATAGGGGGATGGATCACTGAAGCTTTCTTT. Translation gives CASSHLGTIGGWITEAFF.

The chain has TRBV2 and TRBJ2-1; D is ambiguous. CDR1 and CDR2 (germline): SNHLY, FYNNEI. CDR3 length: 17 amino acids. Trimming took off 4 bases at V and 10 bases at J, with 26 bases between the two ends. This CDR3 is CASSVTAPPARPREQFF. As DNA, the CDR3 is TGTGCCAGCAGTGTCACGGCGCCGCCCGCCCGCCCAAGGGAGCAGTTCTTC.